This record concerns one T cell receptor (beta chain) sequence. The antigen remains unidentified. The sample belongs to a study of siplizumab effects on memory and regulatory T cells. TCR templates, roughly 96,000 per sample, were assayed. TCRdb keeps only in-frame clones here, not all; method: immunoSEQ multiplex PCR. The table includes 100,000 or so clones, approximately 92% detected once. General study points: Under siplizumab, alloreactive sequences traced to unstimulated CD4+ memory cells were significantly reduced.

Sequencing used CD4+ T cells sorted from blood. The receptor comes from a human donor in good health. Some clones in this sample may be carry-over from other donors' samples.

CDR3: CASTPTSGSSDTQYF. The CDR3 coding sequence is TGTGCCAGCACTCCGACTAGCGGGAGTTCGGATACGCAGTATTTT. The chain is built from TRBV6-1 and TRBJ2-3, with 12 positions matching TRBD2. Germline assignment: CDR1 MNHNS and CDR2 SASEGT. The CDR3 consists of 15 residues. Germline trimming cut 7 bases from V and 6 bases from J; bases unmatched to any gene: 8.